The clone carrying this T cell receptor beta chain appeared many times. Its antigen is undetermined. The source of the sample is a study of blood T cells in healthy people across ages. Study-wide results and limits: Age brought a roughly linear fall in TCR beta diversity measured per million T cells. Donors of long life had a larger count of naive CD4+ cells and greater diversity than aged donors.

A sample-barcoded 5' primer and a J-beta primer mix were used in a second PCR of roughly 6 to 11 cycles. TCRdb fed the 5' RACE reads into MiXCR, producing one record per CDR3 protein. The repertoire holds 600,000 to 1,000,000 distinct CDR3 sequences, with roughly 64% as singletons. The authors drew ten milliliters of peripheral blood from each donor. The clonotype originates from a young man in good health. Sequencing was done on a sample of blood.

The CDR3 spells CASQRSYNSPLHF. CDR3 coding DNA: TGTGCCAGCCAGCGTTCCTATAATTCACCCCTCCACTTT. The chain combines TRBV27 with TRBJ1-6; D gene ambiguous. The ends were cut back, 8 bases at V and 1 base at J, with 6 bases in the middle. Germline V gene lookup returns CDR1 MNHEY and CDR2 SMNVEV (reference sequence). This CDR3 contains 13 residues.